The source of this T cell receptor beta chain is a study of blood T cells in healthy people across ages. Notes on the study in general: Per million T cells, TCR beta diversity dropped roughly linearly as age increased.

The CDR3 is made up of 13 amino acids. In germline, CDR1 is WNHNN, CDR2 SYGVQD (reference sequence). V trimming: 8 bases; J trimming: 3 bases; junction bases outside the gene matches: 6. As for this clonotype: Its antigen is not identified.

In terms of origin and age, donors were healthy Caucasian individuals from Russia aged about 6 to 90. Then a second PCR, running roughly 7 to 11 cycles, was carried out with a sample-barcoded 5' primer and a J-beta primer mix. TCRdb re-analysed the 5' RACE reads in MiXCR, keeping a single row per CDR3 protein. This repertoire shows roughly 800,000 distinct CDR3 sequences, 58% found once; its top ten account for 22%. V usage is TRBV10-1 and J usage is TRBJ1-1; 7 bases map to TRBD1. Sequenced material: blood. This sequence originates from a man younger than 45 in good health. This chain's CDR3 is CASRGQIHTEAFF. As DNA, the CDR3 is TGCGCCAGCCGGGGACAGATTCACACTGAAGCTTTCTTT.